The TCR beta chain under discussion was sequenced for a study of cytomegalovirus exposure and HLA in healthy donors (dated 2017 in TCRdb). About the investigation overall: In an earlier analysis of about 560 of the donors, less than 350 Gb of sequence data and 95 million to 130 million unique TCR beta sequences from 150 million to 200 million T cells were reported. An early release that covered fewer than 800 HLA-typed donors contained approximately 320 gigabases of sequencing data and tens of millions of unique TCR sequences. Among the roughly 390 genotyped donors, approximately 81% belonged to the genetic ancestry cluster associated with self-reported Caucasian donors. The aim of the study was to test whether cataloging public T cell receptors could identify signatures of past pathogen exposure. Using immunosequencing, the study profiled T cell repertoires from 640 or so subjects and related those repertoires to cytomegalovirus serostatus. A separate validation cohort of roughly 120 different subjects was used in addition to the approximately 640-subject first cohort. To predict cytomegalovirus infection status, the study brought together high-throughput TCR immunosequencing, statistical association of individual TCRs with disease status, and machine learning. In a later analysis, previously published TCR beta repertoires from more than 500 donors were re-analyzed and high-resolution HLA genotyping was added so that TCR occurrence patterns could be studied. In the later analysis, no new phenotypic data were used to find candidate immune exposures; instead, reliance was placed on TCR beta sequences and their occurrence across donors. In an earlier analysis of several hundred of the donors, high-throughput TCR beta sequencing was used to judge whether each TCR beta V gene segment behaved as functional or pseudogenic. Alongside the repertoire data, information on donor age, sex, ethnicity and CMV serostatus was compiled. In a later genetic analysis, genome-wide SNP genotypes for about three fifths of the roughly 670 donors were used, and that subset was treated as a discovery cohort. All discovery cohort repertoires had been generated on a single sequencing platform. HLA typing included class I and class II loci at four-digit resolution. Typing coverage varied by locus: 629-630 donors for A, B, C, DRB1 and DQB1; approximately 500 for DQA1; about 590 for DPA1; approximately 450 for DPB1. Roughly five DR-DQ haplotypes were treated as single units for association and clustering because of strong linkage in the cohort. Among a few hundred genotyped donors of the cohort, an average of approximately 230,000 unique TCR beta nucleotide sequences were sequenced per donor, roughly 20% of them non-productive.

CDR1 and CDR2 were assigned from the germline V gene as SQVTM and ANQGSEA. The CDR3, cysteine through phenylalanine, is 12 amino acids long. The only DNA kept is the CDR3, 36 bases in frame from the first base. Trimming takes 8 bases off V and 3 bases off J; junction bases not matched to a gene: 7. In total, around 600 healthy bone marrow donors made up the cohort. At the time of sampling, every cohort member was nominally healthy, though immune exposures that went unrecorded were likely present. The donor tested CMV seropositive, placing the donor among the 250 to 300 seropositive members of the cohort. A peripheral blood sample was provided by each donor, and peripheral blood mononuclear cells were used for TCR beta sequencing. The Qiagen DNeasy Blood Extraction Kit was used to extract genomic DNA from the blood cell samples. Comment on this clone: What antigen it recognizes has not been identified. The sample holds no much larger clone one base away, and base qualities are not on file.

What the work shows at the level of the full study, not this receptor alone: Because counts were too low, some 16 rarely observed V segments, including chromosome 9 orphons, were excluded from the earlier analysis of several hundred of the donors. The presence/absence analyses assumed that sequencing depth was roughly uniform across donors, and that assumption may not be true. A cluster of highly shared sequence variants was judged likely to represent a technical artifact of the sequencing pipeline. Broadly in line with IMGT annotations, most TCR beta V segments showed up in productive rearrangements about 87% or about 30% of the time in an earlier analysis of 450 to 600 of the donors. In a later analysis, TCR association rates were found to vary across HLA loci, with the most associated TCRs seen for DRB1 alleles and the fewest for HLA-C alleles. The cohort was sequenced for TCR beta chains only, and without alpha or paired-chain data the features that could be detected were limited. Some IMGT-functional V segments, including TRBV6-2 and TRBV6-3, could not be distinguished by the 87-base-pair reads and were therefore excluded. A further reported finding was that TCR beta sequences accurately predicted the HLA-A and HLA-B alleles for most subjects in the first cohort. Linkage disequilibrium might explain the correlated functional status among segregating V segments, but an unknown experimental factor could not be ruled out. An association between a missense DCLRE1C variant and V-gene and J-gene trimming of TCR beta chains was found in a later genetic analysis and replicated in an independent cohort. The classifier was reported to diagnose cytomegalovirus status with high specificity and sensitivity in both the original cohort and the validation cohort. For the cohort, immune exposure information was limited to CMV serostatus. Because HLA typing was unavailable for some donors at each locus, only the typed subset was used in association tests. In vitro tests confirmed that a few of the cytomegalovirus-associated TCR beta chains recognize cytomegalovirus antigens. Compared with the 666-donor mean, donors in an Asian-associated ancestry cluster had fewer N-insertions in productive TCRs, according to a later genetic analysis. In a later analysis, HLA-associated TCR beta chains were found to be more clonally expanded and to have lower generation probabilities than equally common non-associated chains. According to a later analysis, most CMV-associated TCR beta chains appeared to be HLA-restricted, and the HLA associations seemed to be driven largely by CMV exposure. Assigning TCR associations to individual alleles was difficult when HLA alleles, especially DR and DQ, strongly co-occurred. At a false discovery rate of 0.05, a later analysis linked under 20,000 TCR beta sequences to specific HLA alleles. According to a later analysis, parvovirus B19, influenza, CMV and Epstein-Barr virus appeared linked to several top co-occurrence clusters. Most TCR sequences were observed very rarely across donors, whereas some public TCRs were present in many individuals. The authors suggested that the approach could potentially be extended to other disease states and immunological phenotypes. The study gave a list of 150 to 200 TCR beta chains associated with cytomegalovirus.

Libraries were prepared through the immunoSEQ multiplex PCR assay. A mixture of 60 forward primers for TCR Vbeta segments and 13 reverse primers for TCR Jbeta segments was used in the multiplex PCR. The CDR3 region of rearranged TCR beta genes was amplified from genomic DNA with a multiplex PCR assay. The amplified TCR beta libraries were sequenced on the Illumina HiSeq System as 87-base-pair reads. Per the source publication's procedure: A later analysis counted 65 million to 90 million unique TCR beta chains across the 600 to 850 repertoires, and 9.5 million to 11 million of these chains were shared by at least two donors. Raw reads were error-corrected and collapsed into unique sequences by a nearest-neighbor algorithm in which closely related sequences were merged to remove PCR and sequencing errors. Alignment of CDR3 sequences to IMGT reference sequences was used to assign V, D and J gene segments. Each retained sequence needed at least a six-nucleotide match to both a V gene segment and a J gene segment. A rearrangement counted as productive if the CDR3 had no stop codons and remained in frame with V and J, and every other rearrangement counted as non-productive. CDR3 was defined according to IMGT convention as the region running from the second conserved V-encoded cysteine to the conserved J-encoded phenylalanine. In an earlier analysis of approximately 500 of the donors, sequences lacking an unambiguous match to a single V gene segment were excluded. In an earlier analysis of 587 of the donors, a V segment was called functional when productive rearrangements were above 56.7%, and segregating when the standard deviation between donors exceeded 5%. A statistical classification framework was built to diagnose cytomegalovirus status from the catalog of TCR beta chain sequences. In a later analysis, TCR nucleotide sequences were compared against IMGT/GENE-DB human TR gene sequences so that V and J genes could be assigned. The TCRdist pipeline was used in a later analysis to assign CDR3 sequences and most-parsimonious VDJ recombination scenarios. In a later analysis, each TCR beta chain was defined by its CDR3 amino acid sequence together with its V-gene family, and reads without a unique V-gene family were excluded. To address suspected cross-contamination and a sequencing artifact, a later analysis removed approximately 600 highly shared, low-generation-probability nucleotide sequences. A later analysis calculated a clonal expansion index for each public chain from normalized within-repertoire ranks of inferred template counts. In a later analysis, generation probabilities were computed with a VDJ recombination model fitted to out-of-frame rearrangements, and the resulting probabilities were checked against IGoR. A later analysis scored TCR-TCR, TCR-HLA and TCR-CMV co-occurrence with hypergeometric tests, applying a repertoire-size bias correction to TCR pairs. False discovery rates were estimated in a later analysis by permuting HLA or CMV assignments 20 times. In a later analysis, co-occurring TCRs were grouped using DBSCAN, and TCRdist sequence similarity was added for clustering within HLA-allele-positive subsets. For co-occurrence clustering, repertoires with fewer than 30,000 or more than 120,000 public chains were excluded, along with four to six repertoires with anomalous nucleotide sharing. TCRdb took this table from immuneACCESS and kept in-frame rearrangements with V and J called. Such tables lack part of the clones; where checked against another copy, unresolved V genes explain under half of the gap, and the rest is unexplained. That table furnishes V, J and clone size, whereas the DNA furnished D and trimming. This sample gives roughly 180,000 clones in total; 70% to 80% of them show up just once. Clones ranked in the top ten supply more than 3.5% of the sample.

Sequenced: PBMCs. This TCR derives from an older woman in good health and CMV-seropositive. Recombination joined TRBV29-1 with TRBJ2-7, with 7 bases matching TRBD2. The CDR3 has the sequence CSTGTNVYEQYF. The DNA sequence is TGCAGCACTGGGACTAACGTCTACGAGCAGTACTTC.